This T cell receptor beta chain was profiled in a study of shared clonotypes between healthy human individuals. Only in-frame clones appear in the TCRdb table, and some are missing; sequencing was by immunoSEQ multiplex PCR. The data contain around 2.1 million clones, roughly 91% of them singletons. The CDR3 is 16 residues long. V was clipped by 5 bases and J by 1 base; unmatched bases: 6. Looked up from germline, CDR1 is PRHDT and CDR2 is FYEKMQ (reference sequence). Study-wide findings and caveats: Sampling was confined to blood; repertoires within tissues likely differ. Against clonotypes common to all four donors, non-shared ones had lower generation probabilities. Large sequencing depth failed to make sorted-subset sequencing complete, rarefaction showed.

As to this clone: Antigen: not known.

CD8 cells classed as naive were CD45RO-negative and positively selected for CCR7, excluding terminally differentiated effector memory CD45RA+ cells. V usage is TRBV13 and J usage is TRBJ2-3; TRBD2 matches at 10 bases. This TCR was sampled from a man younger than 30 in good health. Some clones in this sample may be carry-over from other donors' samples. The sequenced material came from naive CD8+ T cells from PBMCs. In nucleotides, the CDR3 is TGTGCCAGCAGCATTACCGGGACTAGCGGCACAGATACGCAGTATTTT. As protein: CASSITGTSGTDTQYF. The variable domain in full, with the rest retrieved from reference TRBV13 and TRBJ2-3, is AAGVIQSPRHLIKEKRETATLKCYPIPRHDTVYWYQQGPGQDPQFLISFYEKMQSDKGSIPDRFSAQQFSDYHSELNMSSLELGDSALYFCASSITGTSGTDTQYFGPGTRLTVL.